These T cell receptor beta chains were read from a single sample in a study of Ad26.COV2.S vaccination and SARS-CoV-2 variants. Profiled with immunoSEQ multiplex PCR; TCRdb holds only in-frame clones, not every one. The data hold approximately 350,000 clones, with over 75% observed a single time. This specimen was peripheral blood, taken in a trial of Ad26.COV2.S vaccine versus placebo. The receptors originated from a person aged 18-60 years who received the Ad26.COV2.S COVID-19 vaccine or a placebo. Both conserved end residues are part of each CDR3.

J gene | V gene | CDR3 protein
TRBJ2-3 | TRBV3-1/TRBV3-2 | CASSQDRFTDTQYF
TRBJ1-2 | TRBV7-3 | CASSLTGGTGASGYTF
TRBJ1-2 | TRBV12-3/TRBV12-4 | CASTPGAGGYTF
TRBJ1-1 | TRBV27 | CASIARGRDTEAFF
TRBJ1-4 | TRBV7-2 | CASRLQGRREKLFF
TRBJ1-1 | TRBV29-1 | CSVEEDSDTEAFF
TRBJ1-4 | TRBV2 | CASKLLTGGAGEKLFF
TRBJ2-7 | TRBV5-1 | CASSLDREQYF
TRBJ2-3 | TRBV27 | CASRTGLGRTDTQYF
TRBJ1-5 | TRBV25-1 | CASSSTGHQPQHF
TRBJ1-4 | TRBV5-4 | CASSLDLTNEKLFF
TRBJ2-1 | TRBV7-2 | CASSRRVGPGFYNEQFF
TRBJ2-1 | TRBV19 | CASSIRTGNIYNEQFF
TRBJ2-7 | TRBV5-1 | CASSLTGGTYEQYF
TRBJ2-3 | TRBV13 | CASSSGYSGSTDTQYF
TRBJ2-7 | TRBV18 | CASSPGQYEQYF
TRBJ1-2 | TRBV5-6 | CASNTLNYGYTF
TRBJ1-5 | TRBV2 | CASSLTGVGWVNQPQHF
TRBJ1-1 | TRBV10-3 | CAISPDRLMNTEAFF
TRBJ1-5 | TRBV6-6 | CASSLGQYNQPQHF
TRBJ2-1 | TRBV9 | CASSESPGGPGSYNEQFF
TRBJ2-5 | TRBV29-1 | CSVEGRQETQYF
TRBJ1-6 | TRBV7-9 | CASSPILSGGYSPLHF
TRBJ1-6 | TRBV10-3 | CAIRASGERDNSPLHF
TRBJ1-1 | TRBV7-9 | CASSLVLVTEAFF
TRBJ1-4 | TRBV7-9 | CASSSPLNMEKLFF
TRBJ2-5 | TRBV7-2 | CASSLGLAGSETQYF
TRBJ1-2 | TRBV27 | CASRNPSAYGYTF
TRBJ2-5 | TRBV10-3 | CAISESLGRGHGETQYF
TRBJ2-7 | TRBV5-4 | CASSWVAGEQDPYEQYF
TRBJ1-2 | TRBV7-9 | CASSPSYGYTF
TRBJ2-7 | TRBV12-3/TRBV12-4 | CASSPPTYEQYF
TRBJ1-2 | TRBV25-1 | CASSGQRTYGYTF
TRBJ1-1 | TRBV6-5 | CASSYSISRNTEAFF
TRBJ1-1 | TRBV6-5 | CASSYSKGGTEAFF
TRBJ1-2 | TRBV19 | CASRRTGRNYGYTF
TRBJ2-7 | TRBV7-9 | CASSPLGLTYEQYF
TRBJ2-1 | TRBV19 | CASSTTSGALNEQFF
TRBJ2-5 | TRBV30 | CAWSVKLAQETQYF
TRBJ2-1 | TRBV4-1 | CASSKTAGEQFF
TRBJ1-1 | TRBV6-5 | CASSYSGAAEAFF